This T cell receptor beta chain was captured in a study of cytomegalovirus exposure and HLA in healthy donors. The PCR contained 60 Vbeta and 13 Jbeta primers. The protocol was immunoSEQ multiplex PCR, while the TCRdb copy is restricted to in-frame clones and leaves out a portion. Of some 90,000 clones listed, 65% to 85% are singletons. Study findings and constraints: CMV antigen specificity of three CMV-associated chains was confirmed in vitro. Evidence from a later analysis indicated that most CMV-associated TCR beta chains looked HLA-restricted.

J lost 11 bases, V lost 5 bases, and 17 bases had no gene match. This CDR3 has 14 amino acids. The germline CDR1 and CDR2 sequences are SQVTM and ANQGSEA. This clone was counted once. Its specificity is not known. The sample taken for sequencing was PBMCs. The receptor comes from a female donor in good health and CMV-seropositive. The gene calls are TRBV29-1 and TRBJ2-7; 8 bases agree with TRBD1. Here the CDR3 reads CSVTHTGTGPTKYF. DNA of the CDR3: TGCAGCGTTACCCACACAGGGACAGGCCCCACGAAGTACTTC.